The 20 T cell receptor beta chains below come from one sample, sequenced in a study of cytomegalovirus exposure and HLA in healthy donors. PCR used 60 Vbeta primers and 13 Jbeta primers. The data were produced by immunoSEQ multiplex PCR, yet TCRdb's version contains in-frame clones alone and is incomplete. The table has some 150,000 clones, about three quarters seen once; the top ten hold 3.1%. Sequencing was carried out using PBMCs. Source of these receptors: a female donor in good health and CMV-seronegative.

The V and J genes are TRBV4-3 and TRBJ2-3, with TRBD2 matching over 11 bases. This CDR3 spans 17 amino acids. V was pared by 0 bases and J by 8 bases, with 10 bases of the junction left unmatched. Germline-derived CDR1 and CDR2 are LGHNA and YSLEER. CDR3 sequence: CASSQDLHSGGAGTQYF. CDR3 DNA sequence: TGCGCCAGCAGCCAAGATCTCCATAGCGGGGGGGCCGGTACGCAGTATTTT.

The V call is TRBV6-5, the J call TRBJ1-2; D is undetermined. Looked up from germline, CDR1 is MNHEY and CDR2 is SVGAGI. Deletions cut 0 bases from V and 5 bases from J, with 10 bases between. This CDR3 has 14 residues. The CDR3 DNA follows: TGTGCCAGCAGTTACTCGCACTTTACGTATGGCTACACCTTC. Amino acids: CASSYSHFTYGYTF.

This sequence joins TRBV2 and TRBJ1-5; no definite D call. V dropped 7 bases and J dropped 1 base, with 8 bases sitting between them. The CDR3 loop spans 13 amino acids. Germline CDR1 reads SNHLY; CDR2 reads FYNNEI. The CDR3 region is CASTLESNQPQHF. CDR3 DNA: TGTGCCAGCACACTCGAGAGCAATCAGCCCCAGCATTTT.

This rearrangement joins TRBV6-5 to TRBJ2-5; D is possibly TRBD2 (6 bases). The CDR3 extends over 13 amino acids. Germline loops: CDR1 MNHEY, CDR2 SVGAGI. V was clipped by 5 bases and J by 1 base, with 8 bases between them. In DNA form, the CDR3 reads TGTGCCAGCAGTCCGGGACTCCAAGAGACCCAGTACTTC. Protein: CASSPGLQETQYF.

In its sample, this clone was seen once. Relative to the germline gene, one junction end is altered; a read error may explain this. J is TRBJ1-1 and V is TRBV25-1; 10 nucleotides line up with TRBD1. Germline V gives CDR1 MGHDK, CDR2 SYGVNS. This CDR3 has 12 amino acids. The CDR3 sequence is CASLTGTGALHF. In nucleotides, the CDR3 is TGTGCCAGCCTCACCGGGACAGGGGCTTTGCACTTT.

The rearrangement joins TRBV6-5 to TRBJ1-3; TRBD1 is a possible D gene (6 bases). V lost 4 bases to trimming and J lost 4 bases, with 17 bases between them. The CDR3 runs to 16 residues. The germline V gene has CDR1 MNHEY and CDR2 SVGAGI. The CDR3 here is CASSSNRRGAGNTIYF. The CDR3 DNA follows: TGTGCCAGCAGTTCCAACCGGCGGGGGGCCGGAAACACCATATATTTT.

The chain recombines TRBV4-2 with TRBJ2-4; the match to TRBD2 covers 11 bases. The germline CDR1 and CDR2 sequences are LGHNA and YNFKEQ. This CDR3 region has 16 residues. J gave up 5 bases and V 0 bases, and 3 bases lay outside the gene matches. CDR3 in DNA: TGTGCCAGCAGCCAAGATGCGGGACTAGCGGAAAACATTCAGTACTTC. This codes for CASSQDAGLAENIQYF.

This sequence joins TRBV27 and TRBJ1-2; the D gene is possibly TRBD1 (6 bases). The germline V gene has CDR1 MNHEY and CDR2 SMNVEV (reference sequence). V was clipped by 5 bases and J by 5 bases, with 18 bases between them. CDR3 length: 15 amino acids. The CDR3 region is CASSASLGTTYGYTF. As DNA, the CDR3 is TGTGCCAGCAGTGCCTCCCTAGGGACAACTTATGGCTACACCTTC.

The CDR3 region has the DNA TGTGCCAGCAGCTTTCAAGGGGGCGGATGGACTGAAGCTTTCTTT. Protein: CASSFQGGGWTEAFF. This chain joins TRBV5-6 and TRBJ1-1; TRBD1 aligns across 7 bases. V shed 2 bases, J shed 5 bases, and the junction held 9 bases outside the gene matches. Germline V gene lookup returns CDR1 SGHDT and CDR2 YYEEEE. The CDR3 extends over 15 amino acids.

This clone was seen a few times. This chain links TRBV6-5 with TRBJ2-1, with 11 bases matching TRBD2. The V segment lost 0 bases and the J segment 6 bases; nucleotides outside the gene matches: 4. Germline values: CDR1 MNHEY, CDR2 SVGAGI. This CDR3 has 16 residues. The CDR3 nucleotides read TGTGCCAGCAGTTACTCGACACTAGCGGGAGTCAATGAGCAGTTCTTC. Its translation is CASSYSTLAGVNEQFF.

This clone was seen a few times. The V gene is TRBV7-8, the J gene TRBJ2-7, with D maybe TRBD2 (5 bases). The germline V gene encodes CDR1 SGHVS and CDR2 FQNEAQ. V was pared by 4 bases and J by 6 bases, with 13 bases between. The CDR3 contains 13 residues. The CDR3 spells CASSSIGLGEQYF. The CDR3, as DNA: TGTGCCAGCAGCTCCATCGGACTGGGCGAGCAGTACTTC.

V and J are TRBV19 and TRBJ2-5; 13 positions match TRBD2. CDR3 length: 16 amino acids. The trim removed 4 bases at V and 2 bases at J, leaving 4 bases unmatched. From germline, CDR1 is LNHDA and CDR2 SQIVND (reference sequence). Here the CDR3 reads CASSRGLAGEQETQYF. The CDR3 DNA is TGTGCCAGTAGTAGAGGACTAGCGGGGGAACAAGAGACCCAGTACTTC. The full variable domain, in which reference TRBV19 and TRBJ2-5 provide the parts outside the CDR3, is DGGITQSPKYLFRKEGQNVTLSCEQNLNHDAMYWYRQDPGQGLRLIYYSQIVNDFQKGDIAEGYSVSREKKESFPLTVTSAQKNPTAFYLCASSRGLAGEQETQYFGPGTRLLVL.

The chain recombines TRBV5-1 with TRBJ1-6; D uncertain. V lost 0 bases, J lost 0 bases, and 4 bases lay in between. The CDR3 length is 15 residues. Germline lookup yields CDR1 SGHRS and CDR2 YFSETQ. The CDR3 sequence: CASSLDSSYNSPLHF. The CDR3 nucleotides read TGCGCCAGCAGCTTGGATAGCTCCTATAATTCACCCCTCCACTTT.

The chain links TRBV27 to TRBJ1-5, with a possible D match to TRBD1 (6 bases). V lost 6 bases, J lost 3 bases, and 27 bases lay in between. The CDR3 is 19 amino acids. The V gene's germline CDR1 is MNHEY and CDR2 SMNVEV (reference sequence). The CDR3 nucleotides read TGTGCCAGCAGGCATACAGGGAAGGACCCCCGGAGTATCAATCAGCCCCAGCATTTT. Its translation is CASRHTGKDPRSINQPQHF.

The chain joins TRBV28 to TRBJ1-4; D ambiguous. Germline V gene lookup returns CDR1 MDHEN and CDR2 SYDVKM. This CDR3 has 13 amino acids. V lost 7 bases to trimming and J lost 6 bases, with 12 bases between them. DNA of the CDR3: TGTGCCAGCACTTCGGGATCCTATGAAAAACTGTTTTTT. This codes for CASTSGSYEKLFF.

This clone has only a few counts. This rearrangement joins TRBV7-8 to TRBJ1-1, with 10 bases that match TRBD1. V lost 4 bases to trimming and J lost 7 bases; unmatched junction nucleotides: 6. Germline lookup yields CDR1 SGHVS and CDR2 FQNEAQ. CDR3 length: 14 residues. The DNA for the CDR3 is TGTGCCAGCAGCTCAAGACAGGGGGCAGGTGAAGCTTTCTTT. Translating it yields CASSSRQGAGEAFF.

CDR3 DNA sequence: TGCGCCAGCAGCCAAGTGACTAGCGGGAGACCCTACAATGAGCAGTTCTTC. It specifies CASSQVTSGRPYNEQFF. The rearrangement joins TRBV4-1 to TRBJ2-1, with 12 bases that match TRBD2. This CDR3 has 17 amino acids. The germline V gene encodes CDR1 MGHRA and CDR2 YSYEKL. With 1 base clipped from V and 2 bases from J, the junction kept 3 bases outside the gene matches.

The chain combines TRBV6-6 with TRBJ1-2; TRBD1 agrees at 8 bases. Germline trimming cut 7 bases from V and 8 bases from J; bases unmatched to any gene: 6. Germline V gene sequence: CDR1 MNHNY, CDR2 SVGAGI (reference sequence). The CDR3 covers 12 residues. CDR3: CASIAGGEGYTF. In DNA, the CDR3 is TGTGCCAGCATCGCAGGGGGCGAAGGCTACACCTTC.

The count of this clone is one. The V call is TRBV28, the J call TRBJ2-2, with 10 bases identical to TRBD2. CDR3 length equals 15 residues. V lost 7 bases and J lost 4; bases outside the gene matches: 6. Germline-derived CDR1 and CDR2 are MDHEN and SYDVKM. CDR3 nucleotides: TGTGCCAGCAATCTGTCTAGCGGGGGCACCGGGGAGCTGTTTTTT. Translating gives CASNLSSGGTGELFF.

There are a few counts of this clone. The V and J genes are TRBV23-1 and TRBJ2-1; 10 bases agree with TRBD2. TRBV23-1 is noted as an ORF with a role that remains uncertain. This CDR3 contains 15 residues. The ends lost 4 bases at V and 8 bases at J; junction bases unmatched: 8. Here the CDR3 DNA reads TGCGCCAGCAGTCTACGGGGACTAGCGATCGATGAGCAGTTCTTC. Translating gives CASSLRGLAIDEQFF.